This passage covers 21 T cell receptor beta chains from one sample sequenced in a study of T cells in Graves' hyperthyroidism and ophthalmopathy. Amplification of TCR beta CDR3 regions used RNA as the template. During a first-round RT-PCR of the TCR CDR3, the HTBI primer set was used. From the multiplex PCR reads, TCRdb called clonotypes with MiXCR, one entry per CDR3 protein. The repertoire holds hundreds of thousands of distinct CDR3 sequences, with roughly a sixth as singletons. Material for sequencing was blood. These receptors came from a woman aged 45-60 years with Graves' hyperthyroidism that later progressed to Graves' ophthalmopathy.

Turning to this clonotype: One end of the junction varies from germline; a read error may be responsible. This chain links TRBV6-2 or TRBV6-3 with TRBJ2-3; either TRBD1 or TRBD2 may fit D (5 bases each). Germline loops: CDR1 MNHEY, CDR2 SVGEGT. The CDR3 consists of 16 residues. CDR3 loop: CASSYLPGPSTDTQCF. As DNA, the CDR3 is TGTGCCAGCAGTTACCTGCCGGGGCCTAGCACAGATACGCAGTGTTTT.

This clonotype was found a few times. CDR3 DNA: TGCAGTGCTTCACAGGGGGCGCGGGACTACGAGCAGTACTTC. Amino acids: CSASQGARDYEQYF. The V gene is TRBV20-1, the J gene TRBJ2-7, with TRBD1 identical over 9 bases. Germline V lookup: CDR1 DFQATT, CDR2 SNEGSKA (reference sequence). The CDR3 extends over 14 amino acids. V shed 5 bases, J shed 3 bases, and the junction held 8 bases outside the gene matches.

The chain has TRBV29-1 and TRBJ2-5, with 9 bases identical to TRBD2. CDR1 SQVTM and CDR2 ANQGSEA come from the germline V gene. This CDR3 has 13 amino acids. The J segment lost 4 bases and the V segment lost 5 bases, leaving 5 bases of the junction unmatched. CDR3 sequence (DNA): TGCAGCGTTCGCGCGGGGGGGAGAGAGACCCAGTACTTC. Residues: CSVRAGGRETQYF.

This clonotype showed up many times. This chain connects TRBV11-2 to TRBJ2-2; TRBD1 might be the D (5 bases). CDR1 is SGHAT, CDR2 FQNNGV, per germline. Trimming removed 3 bases at V and 2 bases at J, with 13 bases between. The CDR3 is 16 residues long. The CDR3: CASSFGVRVNTGELFF. The DNA of the CDR3 is TGTGCCAGCAGCTTTGGCGTCAGGGTCAACACCGGGGAGCTGTTTTTT.

This clonotype was observed a handful of times. The chain joins TRBV6-1 to TRBJ1-5, with TRBD1 identical over 10 bases. This CDR3 is built from 14 residues. Germline trimming cut 6 bases from V and 5 bases from J; bases unmatched to any gene: 4. Germline V lookup: CDR1 MNHNS, CDR2 SASEGT. This chain's CDR3 is CASSGQGEDQPQHF. CDR3 in DNA: TGTGCCAGCAGCGGACAGGGGGAGGATCAGCCCCAGCATTTT.

This clonotype has ten or more counts. The rearrangement joins TRBV2 to TRBJ1-5, with 7 bases identical to TRBD1. Germline trimming cut 5 bases from V and 2 bases from J; bases unmatched to any gene: 15. Germline V lookup: CDR1 SNHLY, CDR2 FYNNEI. The CDR3 is 18 residues long. The CDR3 nucleotides are TGTGCCAGCAGTACCTGGACAGGAGACCGTATAGGCAATCAGCCCCAGCATTTT. Its protein product is CASSTWTGDRIGNQPQHF.

The chain has TRBV7-9 and TRBJ2-3; 7 bases map to TRBD1. The V segment lost 6 bases and the J segment 4 bases; nucleotides outside the gene matches: 10. CDR3 length: 15 residues. Germline V gives CDR1 SEHNR, CDR2 FQNEAQ (reference sequence). CDR3 region: CASSGGDRASDTQYF. The DNA of the CDR3 is TGTGCCAGCAGTGGGGGCGACAGGGCCTCAGATACGCAGTATTTT.

This clonotype was counted a few times. The chain's CDR3 is CASSIRLQQANYGYTF. The CDR3 nucleotides read TGTGCCAGTAGTATCAGGTTACAGCAAGCTAACTATGGCTACACCTTC. The rearrangement joins TRBV19 to TRBJ1-2; no firm D call. Trimming removed 3 bases from V and 0 bases from J, with 14 bases in between. The CDR3 is made up of 16 amino acids. Germline-derived CDR1 and CDR2 are LNHDA and SQIVND (reference sequence).

The table lists this clonotype with a few counts. The genes are TRBV3-1 and TRBJ2-3, with 12 bases identical to TRBD2. This CDR3 is 16 amino acids long. Germline CDR1 and CDR2: LGHDT and YNNKEL (reference sequence). V shed 3 bases and J 5 bases; nucleotides not matched to a gene: 6. The CDR3 spells CASSHPSGGAGDTQYF. DNA for the CDR3: TGTGCCAGCAGCCACCCTAGCGGGGGGGCCGGAGATACGCAGTATTTT.

The V gene is TRBV2, the J gene TRBJ1-2, with 7 nucleotides matching TRBD1. The CDR3 extends over 14 amino acids. With V trimmed by 7 bases and J by 4 bases, 9 bases remained unmatched. In germline, CDR1 is SNHLY, CDR2 FYNNEI. The CDR3 DNA follows: TGTGCCAGCATGGCGGGACCAGGGGGCTATGGCTACACCTTC. This translates into CASMAGPGGYGYTF.

There are a few counts of this clonotype. The V call is TRBV11-3, the J call TRBJ2-1, with D tentatively TRBD1 (6 bases). V was clipped by 2 bases and J by 13 bases, with 12 bases between them. Germline V CDR1 and CDR2: SGHNT, YENEEA. CDR3 length: 12 residues. The CDR3 is CASSLNRDIQFF. The DNA of the CDR3 is TGTGCCAGCAGCTTAAACCGGGACATCCAGTTCTTC.

The V gene is TRBV20-1, the J gene TRBJ2-3; D is unresolved. Trimming took off 4 bases at V and 2 bases at J, with 13 bases between the two ends. Germline V gene data show CDR1 as DFQATT and CDR2 as SNEGSKA (reference sequence). This CDR3 has 14 amino acids. The CDR3 spells CSATLDGSTDTQYF. For the CDR3, the DNA is TGCAGTGCTACACTGGACGGGTCCACAGATACGCAGTATTTT.

In this sample, this clonotype turned up a few times. The rearrangement uses TRBV9 and TRBJ1-3; no definite D call. Germline V CDR1 and CDR2: SGDLS, YYNGEE. This CDR3 has 13 residues. With 0 bases removed from V and 4 bases from J, the gap between germline ends came to 5 bases. CDR3 coding DNA: TGTGCCAGCAGCGTAGCTCAAGGAAACACCATATATTTT. Protein sequence: CASSVAQGNTIYF. The complete variable domain, with remaining parts taken from reference TRBV9 and TRBJ1-3, reads DSGVTQTPKHLITATGQRVTLRCSPRSGDLSVYWYQQSLDQGLQFLIQYYNGEERAKGNILERFSAQQFPDLHSELNLSSLELGDSALYFCASSVAQGNTIYFGEGSWLTVV.

This clonotype came up a few times. The chain recombines TRBV6-1 with TRBJ1-2; 7 nucleotides align to TRBD1. CDR1 is MNHNS, CDR2 SASEGT, per germline. J gave up 5 bases and V 6 bases, and 9 bases lay outside the gene matches. This CDR3 spans 14 amino acids. For the CDR3, the DNA is TGTGCCAGCAGAGACGCCGGGACAGATTATGGCTACACCTTC. Translation: CASRDAGTDYGYTF.

J is TRBJ2-3 and V is TRBV20-1, with D hard to call. V lost 8 bases, J lost 0 bases, and 9 bases lay in between. Germline lookup yields CDR1 DFQATT and CDR2 SNEGSKA (reference sequence). The CDR3 covers 12 residues. The CDR3 is CSYGTSTDTQYF. In DNA form, the CDR3 reads TGCAGTTACGGAACTAGCACAGATACGCAGTATTTT.

V usage is TRBV7-9 and J usage is TRBJ1-2; the D gene is possibly TRBD1 (6 bases). V was clipped by 3 bases and J by 4 bases, with 18 bases between them. This CDR3 is built from 16 residues. Germline V CDR1 and CDR2: SEHNR, FQNEAQ (reference sequence). The DNA for the CDR3 is TGTGCCAGCAGCTTGGTGACAGGAACAAACCTCTATGGCTACACCTTC. As protein: CASSLVTGTNLYGYTF. The full variable domain, in which reference TRBV7-9 and TRBJ1-2 provide the parts outside the CDR3, is DTGVSQNPRHKITKRGQNVTFRCDPISEHNRLYWYRQTLGQGPEFLTYFQNEAQLEKSRLLSDRFSAERPKGSFSTLEIQRTEQGDSAMYLCASSLVTGTNLYGYTFGSGTRLTVV.

In its sample, this clonotype was seen many times. The genes are TRBV27 and TRBJ1-2; 11 nucleotides agree with TRBD1. CDR3 size: 16 residues. Germline loops: CDR1 MNHEY, CDR2 SMNVEV (reference sequence). Losses at the gene ends were 3 bases for V and 8 bases for J; bases not matched to a gene: 11. As DNA, the CDR3 is TGTGCCAGCAGTTTCCGGACAGGGGGCTTATGGAAAGGCTACACCTTC. Amino acid sequence: CASSFRTGGLWKGYTF.

This clonotype was seen repeatedly, ten times or more. The V and J genes are TRBV11-2 and TRBJ2-1, with D maybe TRBD1 (5 bases). V was pared by 2 bases and J by 8 bases, with 10 bases between. In germline, CDR1 is SGHAT, CDR2 FQNNGV. This CDR3 contains 13 residues. CDR3 sequence: CASSLHRGHEQFF. In DNA, the CDR3 is TGTGCCAGCAGCTTACATAGGGGTCATGAGCAGTTCTTC. The entire variable domain, with the rest obtained from reference TRBV11-2 and TRBJ2-1, is as follows: EAGVAQSPRYKIIEKRQSVAFWCNPISGHATLYWYQQILGQGPKLLIQFQNNGVVDDSQLPKDRFSAERLKGVDSTLKIQPAKLEDSAVYLCASSLHRGHEQFFGPGTRLTVL.

This clonotype appeared many times. The chain is built from TRBV20-1 and TRBJ2-7, with TRBD1 as a possible D gene (5 bases). This CDR3 is 13 amino acids long. Looked up from germline, CDR1 is DFQATT and CDR2 is SNEGSKA (reference sequence). V was cut by 6 bases and J by 3 bases, with 15 bases left in between. The CDR3 region has the DNA TGCAGTGCCCTAACCGACAGTGACTACGAGCAGTACTTC. This encodes CSALTDSDYEQYF.

This clonotype was recorded many times. The rearrangement joins TRBV12-3 or TRBV12-4 to TRBJ1-1; tentative D call: TRBD1 (5 bases). The CDR3 length is 12 residues. Trimming removed 9 bases at V and 5 bases at J, with 13 bases between. CDR3 protein: CASSGPGTEAFF. In DNA form, the CDR3 reads TGTGCCAGTTCAGGGCCTGGGACTGAAGCTTTCTTT.

V usage is TRBV7-9 and J usage is TRBJ1-2; D gene ambiguous. V was shortened by 5 bases and J by 0 bases, with 16 bases between the two germline ends. Germline V gene sequence: CDR1 SEHNR, CDR2 FQNEAQ (reference sequence). This CDR3 spans 16 amino acids. Here the CDR3 DNA reads TGTGCCAGCAGCGCTGGCGATTGGCAAACTAACTATGGCTACACCTTC. Its translation is CASSAGDWQTNYGYTF.